This entry features one T cell receptor (beta chain) sequence. The sample is drawn from a study of OX40 agonist ivuxolimab in advanced cancers. Overall study context: All patients had ivuxolimab intravenously every 2 weeks at 0.01 to 10 mg/kg.

Germline CDR1 reads SGHRS; CDR2 reads YFSETQ. V lost 0 bases, J lost 5 bases, and 9 bases lay in between. The CDR3 loop spans 14 amino acids. Method: immunoSEQ multiplex PCR; TCRdb's copy keeps in-frame clones and lacks some. The sample has around 66,000 clones; 80% to 85% are singletons. The chain employs TRBV5-1 and TRBJ2-1; no firm D call. The sample in question was CD4+ or CD8+ T cells sorted from blood, obtained in a trial of the OX40 agonist ivuxolimab. This clonotype was obtained from an adult with an advanced solid tumor such as melanoma, head and neck, liver or kidney cancer. Here the CDR3 reads CASSLGAVNNEQFF. The DNA for the CDR3 is TGCGCCAGCAGCTTGGGTGCGGTAAACAATGAGCAGTTCTTC.